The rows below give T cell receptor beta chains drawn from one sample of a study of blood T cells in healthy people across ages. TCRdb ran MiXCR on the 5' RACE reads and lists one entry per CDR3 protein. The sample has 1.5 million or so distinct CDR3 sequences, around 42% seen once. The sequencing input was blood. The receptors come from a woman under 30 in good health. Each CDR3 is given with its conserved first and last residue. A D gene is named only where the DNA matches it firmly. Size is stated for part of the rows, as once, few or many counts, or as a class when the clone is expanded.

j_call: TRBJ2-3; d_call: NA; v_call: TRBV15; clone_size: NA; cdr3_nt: TGTGCCACCAGCAGGGCCCGAGGGAGCACAGATACGCAGTATTTT; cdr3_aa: CATSRARGSTDTQYF
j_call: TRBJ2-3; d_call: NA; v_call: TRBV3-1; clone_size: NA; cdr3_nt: TGTGCCAGCAGCTACGGGGCAGGGGTCCTGTCTAGCACAGATACGCAGTATTTT; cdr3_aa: CASSYGAGVLSSTDTQYF
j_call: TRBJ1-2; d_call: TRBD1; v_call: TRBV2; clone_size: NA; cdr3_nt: TGTGCCAGCAGTGACCCTCGGTCGACAGGGACGTTTGGCTACACCTTC; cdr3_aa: CASSDPRSTGTFGYTF
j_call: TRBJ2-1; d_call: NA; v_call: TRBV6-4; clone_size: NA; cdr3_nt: TGTGCCAGCAGTGACTCCCGTGGCTCCAATGAGCAGTTCTTC; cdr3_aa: CASSDSRGSNEQFF
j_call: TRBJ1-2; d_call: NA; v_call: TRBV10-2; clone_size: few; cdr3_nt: TGCGCCAGCAGTGCCTTGGCAGGATCTAACTATGGCTACACCTTC; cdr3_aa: CASSALAGSNYGYTF
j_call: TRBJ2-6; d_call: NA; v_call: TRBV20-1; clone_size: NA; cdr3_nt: TGCAGTGCTAGAGGGTTGGTCGGTGCCAACGTCCTGACTTTC; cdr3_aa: CSARGLVGANVLTF
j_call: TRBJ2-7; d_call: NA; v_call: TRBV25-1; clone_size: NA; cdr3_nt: TGTGCCAGCAGTGAGGGAGGTAGGTTGACATCCTACGAGCAGTACTTC; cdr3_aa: CASSEGGRLTSYEQYF
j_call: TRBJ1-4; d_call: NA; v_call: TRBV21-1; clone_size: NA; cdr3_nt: TGTGCCAGCAGCAGATTTACCGCGGACTCCTTTCGTGAAAAACTGTTTTTT; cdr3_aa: CASSRFTADSFREKLFF
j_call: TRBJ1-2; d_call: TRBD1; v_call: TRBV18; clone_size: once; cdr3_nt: TGTGCCAGCTCACCCAACAGAGGACAGGGGGCAGGCGGCTACACCTTC; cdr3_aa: CASSPNRGQGAGGYTF
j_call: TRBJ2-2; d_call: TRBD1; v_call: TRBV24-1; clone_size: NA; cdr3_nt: TGTGCCACCAGTGATTTGCTGGGGACAGACAACACCGGGGAGCTGTTTTTT; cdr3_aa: CATSDLLGTDNTGELFF
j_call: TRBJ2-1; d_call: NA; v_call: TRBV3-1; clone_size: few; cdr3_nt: TGTGCCAGCAGCTTAACCACCAGGAGGGACTACAATGAGCAGTTCTTC; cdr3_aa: CASSLTTRRDYNEQFF
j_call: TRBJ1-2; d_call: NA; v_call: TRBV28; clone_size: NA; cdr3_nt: TGTGCCAGCAGTTTCAGGGTCCCCAACTATGGCTACACCTTC; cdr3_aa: CASSFRVPNYGYTF
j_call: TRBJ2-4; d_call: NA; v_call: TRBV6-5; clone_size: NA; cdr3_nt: TGTGCCAGCAGTCCCCGGGAAGGCAAAAACATTCAGTACTTC; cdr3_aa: CASSPREGKNIQYF
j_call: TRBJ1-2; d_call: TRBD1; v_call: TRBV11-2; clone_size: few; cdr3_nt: TGTGCCAGCAGCTTAGACGGACAGGGGGCACGGGGCTACACCTTC; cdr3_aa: CASSLDGQGARGYTF
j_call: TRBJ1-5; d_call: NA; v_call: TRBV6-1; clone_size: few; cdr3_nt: TGTGCCAGCACCCGGGAGAATCAGCCCCAGCATTTT; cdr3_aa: CASTRENQPQHF
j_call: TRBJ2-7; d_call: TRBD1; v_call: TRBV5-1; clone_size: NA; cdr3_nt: TGCGCCAGCAGCTCCCGGGACAGGGGCACCCTTTCCTACAATGAGCAGTACTTC; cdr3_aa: CASSSRDRGTLSYNEQYF
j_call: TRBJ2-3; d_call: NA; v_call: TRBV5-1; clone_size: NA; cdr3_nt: TGCGCCAGCAGCGGGGGGAACTACTACACAGATACGCAGTATTTT; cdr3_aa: CASSGGNYYTDTQYF
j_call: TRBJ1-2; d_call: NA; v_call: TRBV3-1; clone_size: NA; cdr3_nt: TGTGCCAGCAGCCAAGTTGGGGGATCTAACTATGGCTACACCTTC; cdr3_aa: CASSQVGGSNYGYTF
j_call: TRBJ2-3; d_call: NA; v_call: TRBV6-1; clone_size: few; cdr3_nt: TGTGCCAGCAGTGAAGGTGTACCCACTGCGGATACGCAGTATTTT; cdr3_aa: CASSEGVPTADTQYF
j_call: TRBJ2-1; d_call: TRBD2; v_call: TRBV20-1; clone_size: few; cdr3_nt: TGCAGTGCTGACCCAGCGGGGACCTACAATGAGCAGTTCTTC; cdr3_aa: CSADPAGTYNEQFF
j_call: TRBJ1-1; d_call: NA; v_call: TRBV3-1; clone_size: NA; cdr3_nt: TGTGCCAGCAGCCAAGTCGTGGGGATGAACACTGAAGCTTTCTTT; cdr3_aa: CASSQVVGMNTEAFF
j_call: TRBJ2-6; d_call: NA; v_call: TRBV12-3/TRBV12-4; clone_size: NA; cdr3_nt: TGTGCCAGCAGTTCCAGGACTTCTGGGGCCAACGTCCTGACTTTC; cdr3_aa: CASSSRTSGANVLTF
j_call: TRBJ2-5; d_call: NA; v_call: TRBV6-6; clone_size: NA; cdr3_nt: TGTGCCAGCAGTAACAGGGAAGAGACCCAGTACTTC; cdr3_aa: CASSNREETQYF
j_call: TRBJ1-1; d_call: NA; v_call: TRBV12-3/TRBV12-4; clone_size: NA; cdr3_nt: TGTGCCAGCACCTCTTGGGGCAGGGCTGGTGAAGCTTTCTTT; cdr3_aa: CASTSWGRAGEAFF
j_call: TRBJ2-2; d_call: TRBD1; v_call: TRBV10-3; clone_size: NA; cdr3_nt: TGTGCCATCAGTTCTACGGGACAGGGGGCGCCGGGGGAGCTGTTTTTT; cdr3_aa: CAISSTGQGAPGELFF
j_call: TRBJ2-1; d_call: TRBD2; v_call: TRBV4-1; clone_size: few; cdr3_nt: TGCGCCAGCAGGGAGGGTAGCGGGACTGAGCAGTTCTTC; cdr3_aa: CASREGSGTEQFF
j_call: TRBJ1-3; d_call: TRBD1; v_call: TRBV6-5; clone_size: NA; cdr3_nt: TGTGCCAGCAGCCCGGGACAGGGGTACGGAAACACCATATATTTT; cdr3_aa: CASSPGQGYGNTIYF
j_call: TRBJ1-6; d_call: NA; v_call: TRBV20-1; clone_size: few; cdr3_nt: TGCAGTGCTAGAAGCCAGGGTGGTTCACCCCTCCACTTT; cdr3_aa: CSARSQGGSPLHF
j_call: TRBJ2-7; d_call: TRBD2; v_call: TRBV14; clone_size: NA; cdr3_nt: TGTGCCAGCAGCCAAGTTACGGGAGGCACCTACGAGCAGTACTTC; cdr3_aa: CASSQVTGGTYEQYF
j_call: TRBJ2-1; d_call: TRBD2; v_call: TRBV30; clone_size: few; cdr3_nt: TGTGCCTGGAAGGGGGCTAGCGGGATTTACAATGAGCAGTTCTTC; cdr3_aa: CAWKGASGIYNEQFF
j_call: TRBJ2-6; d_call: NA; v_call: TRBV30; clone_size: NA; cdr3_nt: TGTGCCTGGAGTCAAGGGATCTCTGGGGCCAACGTCCTGACTTTC; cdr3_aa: CAWSQGISGANVLTF
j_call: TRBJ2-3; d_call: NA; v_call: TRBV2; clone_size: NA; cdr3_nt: TGTGCCAGCAGTCGGACCCCGGGAGATACGCAGTATTTT; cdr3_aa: CASSRTPGDTQYF
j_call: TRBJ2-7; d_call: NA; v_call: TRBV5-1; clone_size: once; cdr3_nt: TGCGTCAGCAGCTTGGACGGGACCACCTACGAGCAGTACTTC; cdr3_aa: CVSSLDGTTYEQYF
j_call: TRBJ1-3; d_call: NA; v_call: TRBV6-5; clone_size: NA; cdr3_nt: TGTGCAAGCAGTTTTCAGGGGAGCTCTGGAAACACCATATATTTT; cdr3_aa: CASSFQGSSGNTIYF
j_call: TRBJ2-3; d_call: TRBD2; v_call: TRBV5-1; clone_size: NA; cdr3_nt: TGCGCCAGCAGCTTGGTTCCAGCGGGAGCCGCAGATACGCAGTATTTT; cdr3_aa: CASSLVPAGAADTQYF
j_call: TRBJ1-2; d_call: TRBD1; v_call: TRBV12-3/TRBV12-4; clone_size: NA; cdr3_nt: TGTACCAGCACCGATGGGACAGGGGGCTGGTATGGCTACACCTTC; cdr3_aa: CTSTDGTGGWYGYTF
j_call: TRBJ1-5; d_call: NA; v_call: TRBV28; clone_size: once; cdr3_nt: TGTGCCGGCAGTTTGCAGGGCGCCAGCAATCAGCCCCAGCATTTT; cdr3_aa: CAGSLQGASNQPQHF
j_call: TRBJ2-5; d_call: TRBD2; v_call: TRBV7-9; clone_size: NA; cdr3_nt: TGTGCCAGCAGCCCGAGGACTAGCGGGTGGGAGACCCAGTACTTC; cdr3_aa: CASSPRTSGWETQYF
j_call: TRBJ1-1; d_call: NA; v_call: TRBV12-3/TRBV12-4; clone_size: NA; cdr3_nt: TGTGCCAGCACCCCGGGGGTCACTGAAGCTTTCTTT; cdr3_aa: CASTPGVTEAFF
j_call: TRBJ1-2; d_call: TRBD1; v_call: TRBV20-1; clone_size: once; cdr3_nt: TGCAGTGCTGATGGACAGGGCCACCGCTTAGGCTACACCTTC; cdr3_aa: CSADGQGHRLGYTF
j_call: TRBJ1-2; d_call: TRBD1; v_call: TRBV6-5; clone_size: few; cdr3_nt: TGTGCCAGCAGTTCGGCCAGTGGGACAGGGGGCCCTAACTATGGCTACACCTTC; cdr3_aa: CASSSASGTGGPNYGYTF
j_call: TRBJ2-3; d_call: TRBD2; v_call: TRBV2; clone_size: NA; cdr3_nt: TGTGCCAGCAGGCTACTAGCGGGGTCAGATACGCAGTATTTT; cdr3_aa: CASRLLAGSDTQYF
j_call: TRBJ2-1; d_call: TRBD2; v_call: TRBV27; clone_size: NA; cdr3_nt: TGTGCCAGCAGTTTATCGTCTGGACTAGCGGGGGGTTCCTACAATGAGCAGTTCTTC; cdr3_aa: CASSLSSGLAGGSYNEQFF
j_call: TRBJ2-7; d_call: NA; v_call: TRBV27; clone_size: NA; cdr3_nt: TGTGCCAGCAGTCGTCTCCCGACAGGCTACGAGCAGTACTTC; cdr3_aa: CASSRLPTGYEQYF
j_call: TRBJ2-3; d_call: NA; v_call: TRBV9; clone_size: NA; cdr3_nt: TGTGCCAGCAGCGGAGGGGACTTAGATACGCAGTATTTT; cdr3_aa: CASSGGDLDTQYF
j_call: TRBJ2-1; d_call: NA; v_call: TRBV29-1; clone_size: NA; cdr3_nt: TGCAGCGTTGGCCTAGGAGCGGGTGAGCAGTTCTTC; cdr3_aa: CSVGLGAGEQFF
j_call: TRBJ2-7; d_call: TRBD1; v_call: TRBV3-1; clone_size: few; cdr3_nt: TGTGCCAGCAGCCAAGTAGGGGAGACAGGGGAGCAGCAGTACTTC; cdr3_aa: CASSQVGETGEQQYF
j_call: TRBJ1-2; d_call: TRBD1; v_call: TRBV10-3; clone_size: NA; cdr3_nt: TGTGCCATCAGTGACCCCCGGGACAGAGCTTATGGCTACACCTTC; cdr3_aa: CAISDPRDRAYGYTF
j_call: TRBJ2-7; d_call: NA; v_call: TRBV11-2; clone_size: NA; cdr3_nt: TGTGCCAGCAGCCCTAATGGGGGGACTCGACATACCTACGAGCAGTACTTC; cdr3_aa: CASSPNGGTRHTYEQYF
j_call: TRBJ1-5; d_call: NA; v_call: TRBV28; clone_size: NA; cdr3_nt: TGTGCCAGCTTTAACCGAGATCAGCCCCAGCATTTT; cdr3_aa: CASFNRDQPQHF
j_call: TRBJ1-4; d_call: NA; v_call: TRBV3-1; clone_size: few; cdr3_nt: TGTGCCAGCAGCTTTAACCTAGGCCAAGAAAAACTGTTTTTT; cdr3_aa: CASSFNLGQEKLFF
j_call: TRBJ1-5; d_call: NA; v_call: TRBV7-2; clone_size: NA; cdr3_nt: TGTGCCAGCAACTTTAGGGGGGGCTACAATCAGCCCCAGCATTTT; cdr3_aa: CASNFRGGYNQPQHF
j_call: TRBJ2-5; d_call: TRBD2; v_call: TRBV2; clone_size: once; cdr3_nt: TGTGCCAGCAGTGTAGCGGGGGGTCCAAAAGAGACCCAGTACTTC; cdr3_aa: CASSVAGGPKETQYF